This is a list of T cell receptor beta chains from one sample in a study of blood T cell repertoires in COVID-19. Profiled with immunoSEQ multiplex PCR; TCRdb holds only in-frame clones, not every one. The profile shows 150,000 to 200,000 clones, about 74% of them singletons. Sequencing was done on a sample of peripheral blood. The receptors derive from a woman older than 75 with acute or convalescent COVID-19. CDR3s include the opening cysteine and the closing phenylalanine or tryptophan. The D gene is left open where the match is weak. Only part of the rows carry a size: once, few, many, or a class if the clone is expanded.

clone size: once
V gene: TRBV2
D gene: TRBD2
J gene: TRBJ2-1
CDR3 protein: CASSQAGLVGSGLQFF
CDR3 DNA: TGTGCCAGCAGTCAAGCTGGACTAGTTGGGAGCGGGCTCCAGTTCTTC

clone size: -
V gene: TRBV9
D gene: -
J gene: TRBJ2-7
CDR3 protein: CASSPGGPSYEQYF
CDR3 DNA: TGTGCCAGCAGTCCTGGCGGGCCCTCCTACGAGCAGTACTTC

clone size: -
V gene: TRBV5-1
D gene: -
J gene: TRBJ1-2
CDR3 protein: CASSSAGDYGYTF
CDR3 DNA: TGCGCCAGCAGCTCCGCAGGGGACTATGGCTACACCTTC

clone size: -
V gene: TRBV2
D gene: -
J gene: TRBJ1-5
CDR3 protein: CASSQGRGQPQHF
CDR3 DNA: TGTGCCAGCAGCCAAGGAAGAGGTCAGCCCCAGCATTTT

clone size: -
V gene: TRBV5-6
D gene: TRBD1
J gene: TRBJ2-7
CDR3 protein: CASSSSTGGYEQYF
CDR3 DNA: TGTGCCAGCAGCTCCTCGACAGGGGGTTACGAGCAGTACTTC

clone size: few
V gene: TRBV18
D gene: TRBD1
J gene: TRBJ1-1
CDR3 protein: CASSPGTGVTEAFF
CDR3 DNA: TGTGCCAGCTCCCCCGGGACAGGGGTGACTGAAGCTTTCTTT

clone size: -
V gene: TRBV23-1
D gene: -
J gene: TRBJ1-2
CDR3 protein: CASSQSPTGYGYTF
CDR3 DNA: TGCGCCAGCAGTCAATCCCCGACGGGATATGGCTACACCTTC

clone size: -
V gene: TRBV11-2
D gene: -
J gene: TRBJ2-3
CDR3 protein: CASSPRLVDTQYF
CDR3 DNA: TGTGCCAGCAGCCCCCGACTGGTAGATACGCAGTATTTT

clone size: -
V gene: TRBV11-2
D gene: TRBD1
J gene: TRBJ2-7
CDR3 protein: CASSLRRTGISYEQYF
CDR3 DNA: TGTGCCAGCAGCTTGCGGCGGACAGGAATATCCTACGAGCAGTACTTC

clone size: once
V gene: TRBV10-2
D gene: TRBD2
J gene: TRBJ2-3
CDR3 protein: CASSRVTSGTRNTQYF
CDR3 DNA: TGCGCCAGCAGTCGCGTGACTAGCGGGACCCGGAATACGCAGTATTTT

clone size: -
V gene: TRBV7-2
D gene: -
J gene: TRBJ2-1
CDR3 protein: CASSFTRYEQFF
CDR3 DNA: TGTGCCAGCAGTTTTACGAGGTATGAGCAGTTCTTC

clone size: few
V gene: TRBV27
D gene: TRBD1
J gene: TRBJ1-4
CDR3 protein: CASSTLGTGGGQDSPNEKLFF
CDR3 DNA: TGTGCCAGCAGTACCCTCGGGACAGGGGGCGGCCAAGACTCTCCTAATGAAAAACTGTTTTTT

clone size: -
V gene: TRBV5-1
D gene: TRBD1
J gene: TRBJ2-5
CDR3 protein: CASSRQGEETQYF
CDR3 DNA: TGCGCCAGCAGCAGACAGGGGGAAGAGACCCAGTACTTC

clone size: -
V gene: TRBV5-1
D gene: TRBD1
J gene: TRBJ1-4
CDR3 protein: CASSSAGTGSATNEKLFF
CDR3 DNA: TGCGCCAGCAGCTCGGCGGGGACAGGGTCTGCAACTAATGAAAAACTGTTTTTT

clone size: -
V gene: TRBV18
D gene: -
J gene: TRBJ2-2
CDR3 protein: CASSLQTASNTGELFF
CDR3 DNA: TGTGCCAGCTCACTCCAGACAGCCTCGAACACCGGGGAGCTGTTTTTT

clone size: -
V gene: TRBV28
D gene: -
J gene: TRBJ1-2
CDR3 protein: CATLPLPGAGDYGYTF
CDR3 DNA: TGTGCCACACTCCCCCTACCAGGGGCCGGCGACTATGGCTACACCTTC

clone size: -
V gene: TRBV5-1
D gene: -
J gene: TRBJ2-6
CDR3 protein: CASSQQPRISGANVLTF
CDR3 DNA: TGCGCCAGCAGCCAGCAACCTAGAATCTCTGGGGCCAACGTCCTGACTTTC

clone size: few
V gene: TRBV28
D gene: -
J gene: TRBJ2-7
CDR3 protein: CASTPHPREQYF
CDR3 DNA: TGTGCCAGCACCCCTCACCCTAGGGAGCAGTACTTC

clone size: -
V gene: TRBV19
D gene: TRBD1
J gene: TRBJ1-5
CDR3 protein: CASSQDRGQQPQHF
CDR3 DNA: TGTGCCAGTTCTCAAGACAGGGGGCAACAGCCCCAGCATTTT

clone size: -
V gene: TRBV6-1
D gene: TRBD1
J gene: TRBJ1-2
CDR3 protein: CASNVQGADYGYTF
CDR3 DNA: TGTGCCAGCAACGTACAGGGGGCAGACTATGGCTACACCTTC

clone size: -
V gene: TRBV28
D gene: -
J gene: TRBJ2-3
CDR3 protein: CASSFPKTGSSTDTQYF
CDR3 DNA: TGTGCCAGCAGTTTCCCAAAAACCGGTTCTAGCACAGATACGCAGTATTTT

clone size: -
V gene: TRBV11-2
D gene: -
J gene: TRBJ2-7
CDR3 protein: CASSLGHHSIYEQYF
CDR3 DNA: TGTGCCAGCAGCTTAGGGCACCATTCGATCTACGAGCAGTACTTC

clone size: -
V gene: TRBV12-5
D gene: TRBD1
J gene: TRBJ1-2
CDR3 protein: CASGLIGTGSYTF
CDR3 DNA: TGTGCTAGTGGTTTGATTGGGACAGGGTCCTACACCTTC

clone size: -
V gene: TRBV7-9
D gene: -
J gene: TRBJ1-2
CDR3 protein: CATPDMTNGYTF
CDR3 DNA: TGTGCCACCCCGGACATGACGAATGGCTACACCTTC

clone size: -
V gene: TRBV2
D gene: TRBD1
J gene: TRBJ2-5
CDR3 protein: CASSPGTVQETQYF
CDR3 DNA: TGTGCCAGCAGTCCCGGGACAGTCCAAGAGACCCAGTACTTC

clone size: -
V gene: TRBV2
D gene: TRBD1
J gene: TRBJ1-4
CDR3 protein: CASSELGQYYEKLFF
CDR3 DNA: TGTGCCAGCAGTGAATTGGGACAGTATTACGAAAAACTGTTTTTT

clone size: -
V gene: TRBV18
D gene: -
J gene: TRBJ2-4
CDR3 protein: CASSPTPGNIQYF
CDR3 DNA: TGTGCCAGCTCACCTACACCGGGGAACATTCAGTACTTC

clone size: few
V gene: TRBV5-1
D gene: -
J gene: TRBJ1-3
CDR3 protein: CASTLSGGSSGNTIYF
CDR3 DNA: TGCGCCAGCACCCTGTCCGGGGGATCCTCTGGAAACACCATATATTTT

clone size: -
V gene: TRBV25-1
D gene: TRBD1
J gene: TRBJ2-5
CDR3 protein: CASSGTGGMETQYF
CDR3 DNA: TGTGCCAGCAGTGGGACAGGGGGTATGGAGACCCAGTACTTC

clone size: -
V gene: TRBV27
D gene: -
J gene: TRBJ2-1
CDR3 protein: CASSLERITPNNEQFF
CDR3 DNA: TGTGCCAGCAGTTTGGAGAGGATAACCCCAAACAATGAGCAGTTCTTC

clone size: -
V gene: TRBV7-9
D gene: -
J gene: TRBJ2-3
CDR3 protein: CASSFKIGGADTQYF
CDR3 DNA: TGTGCCAGCAGCTTCAAGATTGGGGGCGCAGATACGCAGTATTTT

clone size: -
V gene: TRBV19
D gene: -
J gene: TRBJ2-5
CDR3 protein: CASSIQFGRQETQYF
CDR3 DNA: TGTGCCAGTAGTATACAGTTTGGTCGACAAGAGACCCAGTACTTC

clone size: few
V gene: TRBV3-1/TRBV3-2
D gene: -
J gene: TRBJ2-3
CDR3 protein: CASSLTTRGTQYF
CDR3 DNA: TGTGCCAGCAGCTTAACCACTAGAGGGACGCAGTATTTT

clone size: -
V gene: TRBV7-3
D gene: -
J gene: TRBJ2-5
CDR3 protein: CASSTNPDTPQYF
CDR3 DNA: TGTGCCAGCAGCACGAACCCGGACACTCCCCAGTACTTC

clone size: -
V gene: TRBV7-2
D gene: -
J gene: TRBJ2-5
CDR3 protein: CASSPGATQETQYF
CDR3 DNA: TGTGCCAGCAGCCCTGGGGCCACTCAAGAGACCCAGTACTTC

clone size: -
V gene: TRBV24-1
D gene: -
J gene: TRBJ2-1
CDR3 protein: CATSFPSDHYNEQFF
CDR3 DNA: TGTGCCACCAGTTTCCCTAGCGACCATTACAATGAGCAGTTCTTC

clone size: -
V gene: TRBV12-3/TRBV12-4
D gene: TRBD1
J gene: TRBJ1-1
CDR3 protein: CASSLRGPSEAFF
CDR3 DNA: TGTGCCAGCAGTTTAAGGGGGCCCAGTGAAGCTTTCTTT

clone size: -
V gene: TRBV5-1
D gene: TRBD1
J gene: TRBJ1-1
CDR3 protein: CASSFGTGDRFYTEAFF
CDR3 DNA: TGCGCCAGCAGCTTTGGGACAGGGGATAGGTTTTACACTGAAGCTTTCTTT

clone size: -
V gene: TRBV4-1
D gene: -
J gene: TRBJ1-1
CDR3 protein: CASSQADTWRTEAFF
CDR3 DNA: TGCGCCAGCAGCCAAGCCGACACTTGGCGAACTGAAGCTTTCTTT

clone size: -
V gene: TRBV27
D gene: -
J gene: TRBJ2-7
CDR3 protein: CASGTGGNPYEQYF
CDR3 DNA: TGTGCCAGCGGGACTGGGGGGAACCCCTACGAGCAGTACTTC

clone size: -
V gene: TRBV28
D gene: -
J gene: TRBJ1-2
CDR3 protein: CASSLRDGYTF
CDR3 DNA: TGTGCCAGCAGTTTGCGGGATGGCTACACCTTC

clone size: -
V gene: TRBV9
D gene: TRBD2
J gene: TRBJ2-1
CDR3 protein: CASSISGTHNEQFF
CDR3 DNA: TGTGCCAGCAGCATTAGCGGGACCCACAATGAGCAGTTCTTC

clone size: once
V gene: TRBV20-1
D gene: TRBD1
J gene: TRBJ2-5
CDR3 protein: CSASGQGAVTQYF
CDR3 DNA: TGCAGTGCTAGTGGACAGGGGGCGGTAACCCAGTACTTC